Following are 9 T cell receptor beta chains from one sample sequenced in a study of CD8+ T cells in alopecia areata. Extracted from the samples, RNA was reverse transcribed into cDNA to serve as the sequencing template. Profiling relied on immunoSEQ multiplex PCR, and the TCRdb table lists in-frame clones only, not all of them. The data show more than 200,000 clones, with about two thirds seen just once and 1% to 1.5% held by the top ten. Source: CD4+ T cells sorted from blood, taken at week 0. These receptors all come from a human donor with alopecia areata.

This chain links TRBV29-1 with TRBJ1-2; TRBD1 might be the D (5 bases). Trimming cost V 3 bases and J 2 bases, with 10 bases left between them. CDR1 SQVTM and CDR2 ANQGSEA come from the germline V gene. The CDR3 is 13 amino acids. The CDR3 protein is CSVDGRANYGYTF. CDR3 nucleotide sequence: TGCAGCGTTGACGGCAGGGCGAACTATGGCTACACCTTC. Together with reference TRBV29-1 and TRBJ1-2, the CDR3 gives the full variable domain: SAVISQKPSRDICQRGTSLTIQCQVDSQVTMMFWYRQQPGQSLTLIATANQGSEATYESGFVIDKFPISRPNLTFSTLTVSNMSPEDSSIYLCSVDGRANYGYTFGSGTRLTVV.

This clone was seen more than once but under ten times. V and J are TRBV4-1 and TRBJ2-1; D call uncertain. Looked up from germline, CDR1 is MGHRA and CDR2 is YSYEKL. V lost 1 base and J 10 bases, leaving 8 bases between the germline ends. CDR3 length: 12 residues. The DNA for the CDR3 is TGCGCCAGCAGCCAAGTCTTGGGGGAGCAGTTCTTC. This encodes CASSQVLGEQFF.

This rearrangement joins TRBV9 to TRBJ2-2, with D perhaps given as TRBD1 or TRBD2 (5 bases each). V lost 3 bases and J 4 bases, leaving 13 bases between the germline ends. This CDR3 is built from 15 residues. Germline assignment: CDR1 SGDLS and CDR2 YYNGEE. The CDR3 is CASSAGTAVTGELFF. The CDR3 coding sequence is TGTGCCAGCAGCGCGGGGACGGCTGTCACCGGGGAGCTGTTTTTT. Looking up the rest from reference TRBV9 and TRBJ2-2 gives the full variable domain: DSGVTQTPKHLITATGQRVTLRCSPRSGDLSVYWYQQSLDQGLQFLIQYYNGEERAKGNILERFSAQQFPDLHSELNLSSLELGDSALYFCASSAGTAVTGELFFGEGSRLTVL.

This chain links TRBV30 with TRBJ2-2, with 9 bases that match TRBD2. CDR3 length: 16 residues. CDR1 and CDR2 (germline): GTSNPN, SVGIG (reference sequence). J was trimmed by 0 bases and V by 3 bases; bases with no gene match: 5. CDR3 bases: TGTGCCTGGAGCCAGCGGGGGGCCACGAACACCGGGGAGCTGTTTTTT. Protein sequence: CAWSQRGATNTGELFF.

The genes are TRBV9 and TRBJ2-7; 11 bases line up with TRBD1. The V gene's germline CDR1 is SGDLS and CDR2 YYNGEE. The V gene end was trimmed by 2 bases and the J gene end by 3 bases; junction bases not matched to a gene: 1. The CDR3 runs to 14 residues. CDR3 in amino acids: CASSVGQGGYEQYF. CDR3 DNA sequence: TGTGCCAGCAGCGTGGGACAGGGGGGCTACGAGCAGTACTTC.

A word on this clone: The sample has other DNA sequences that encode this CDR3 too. The chain's CDR3 is CASSPTGMNTEAFF. In DNA, the CDR3 is TGTGCCAGCAGCCCGACAGGGATGAACACTGAAGCTTTCTTT. This chain joins TRBV9 and TRBJ1-1; 7 bases fit TRBD1. The V gene's germline CDR1 is SGDLS and CDR2 YYNGEE. J gave up 0 bases and V 4 bases, and 3 bases lay outside the gene matches. The CDR3 runs 14 residues.

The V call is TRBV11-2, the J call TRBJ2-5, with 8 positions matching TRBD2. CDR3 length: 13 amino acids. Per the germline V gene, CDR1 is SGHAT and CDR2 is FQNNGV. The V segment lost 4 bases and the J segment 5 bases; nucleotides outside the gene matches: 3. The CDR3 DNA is TGTGCCAGCAGCTCGCGGGGGGTTGAGACCCAGTACTTC. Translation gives CASSSRGVETQYF. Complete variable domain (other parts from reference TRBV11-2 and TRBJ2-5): EAGVAQSPRYKIIEKRQSVAFWCNPISGHATLYWYQQILGQGPKLLIQFQNNGVVDDSQLPKDRFSAERLKGVDSTLKIQPAKLEDSAVYLCASSSRGVETQYFGPGTRLLVL.

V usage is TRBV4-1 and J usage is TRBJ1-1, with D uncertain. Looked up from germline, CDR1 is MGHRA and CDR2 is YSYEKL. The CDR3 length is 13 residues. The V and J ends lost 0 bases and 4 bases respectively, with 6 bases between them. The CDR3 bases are TGCGCCAGCAGCCAAGATCAACTCACTGAAGCTTTCTTT. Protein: CASSQDQLTEAFF.

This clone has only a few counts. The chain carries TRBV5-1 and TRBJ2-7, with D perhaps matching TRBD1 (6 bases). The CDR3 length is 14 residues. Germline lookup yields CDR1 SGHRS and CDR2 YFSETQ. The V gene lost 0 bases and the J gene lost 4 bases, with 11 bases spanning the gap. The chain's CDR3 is CASSLARGGYEQYF. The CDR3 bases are TGCGCCAGCAGCTTGGCCCGAGGGGGTTACGAGCAGTACTTC.